The TCR beta chain described here comes from a study of blood T cells in healthy people across ages. Concerning this clonotype: The target antigen is unknown.

The germline CDR1 and CDR2 sequences are SGHTA and FQGNSA. Trimming cost V 1 base and J 3 bases, with 11 bases left between them. The CDR3 loop spans 15 amino acids. Findings of the study overall: Roughly linearly, TCR beta diversity per million T cells fell as age increased.

Using a J-beta primer mix together with a sample-barcoded 5' primer, a second PCR was run for roughly 6 to 12 cycles. A template-switch adaptor that had 12 random nucleotides put a tag on each cDNA molecule. TCRdb called the 5' RACE reads again in MiXCR, with one record for every CDR3 protein. The data show a few hundred thousand distinct CDR3 sequences, with 25% to 30% seen just once and around a sixth held by the top ten. This chain links TRBV7-2 with TRBJ2-3, with D possibly TRBD2 on 6 matching bases. This receptor was obtained from a woman aged 70 to 79 in good health. The specimen was blood. The DNA for the CDR3 is TGTGCCAGCAGCTTAGGGGTAGGGAGGACAGATACGCAGTATTTT. Its protein is CASSLGVGRTDTQYF. The full variable domain, completed using reference TRBV7-2 and TRBJ2-3, is GAGVSQSPSNKVTEKGKDVELRCDPISGHTALYWYRQSLGQGLEFLIYFQGNSAPDKSGLPSDRFSAERTGGSVSTLTIQRTQQEDSAVYLCASSLGVGRTDTQYFGPGTRLTVL.